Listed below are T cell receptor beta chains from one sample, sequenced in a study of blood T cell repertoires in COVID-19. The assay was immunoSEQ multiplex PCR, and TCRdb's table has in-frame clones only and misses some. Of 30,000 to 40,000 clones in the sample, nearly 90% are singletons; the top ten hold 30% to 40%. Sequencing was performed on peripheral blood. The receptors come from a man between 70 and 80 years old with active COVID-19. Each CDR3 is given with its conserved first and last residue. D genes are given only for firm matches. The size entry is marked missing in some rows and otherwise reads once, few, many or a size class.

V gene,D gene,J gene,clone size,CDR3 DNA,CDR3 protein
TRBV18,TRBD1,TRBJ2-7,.,TGTGCCAGCTCACCAACCGGGACAGGGCCCTACGAGCAGTACTTC,CASSPTGTGPYEQYF
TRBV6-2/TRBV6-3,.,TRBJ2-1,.,TGTGCCAGCAGTTACTTAGCTTACAATGAGCAGTTCTTC,CASSYLAYNEQFF
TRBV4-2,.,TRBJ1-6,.,TGTGCCAGCAGCCAACAGGGAGGGTCCTATAATTCACCCCTCCACTTT,CASSQQGGSYNSPLHF
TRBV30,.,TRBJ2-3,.,TGTGCCTGGAGACGGACTGACGGCACAGATACGCAGTATTTT,CAWRRTDGTDTQYF
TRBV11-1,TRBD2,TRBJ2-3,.,TGTGCCAGCAGCTACCGCGCGGGGGGGCTCAGGTCGCAGTATTTT,CASSYRAGGLRSQYF
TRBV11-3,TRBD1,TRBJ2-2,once,TGTGCCAGCAGCCAGGGACAGGGGGCGAACACCGGGGAGCTGTTTTTT,CASSQGQGANTGELFF
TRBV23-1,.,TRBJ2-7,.,TGCGCCACCCCTGGGGGGGAGCAGTACTTC,CATPGGEQYF
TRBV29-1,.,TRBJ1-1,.,TGCAGCACGTCAAGGGGGAACACTGAAGCTTTCTTT,CSTSRGNTEAFF
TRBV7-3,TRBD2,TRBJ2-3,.,TGTGCCAGCAGCTTAGGAGCGGGGGGGCGGTCAGATACGCAGTATTTT,CASSLGAGGRSDTQYF
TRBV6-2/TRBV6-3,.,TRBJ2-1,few,TGTGCCAGCAGTAACACAGGGAATGAGCAGTTCTTC,CASSNTGNEQFF
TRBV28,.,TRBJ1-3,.,TGTGCCAGCAGCCCCTGGGGCGACCGCTCTGGAAACACCATATATTTT,CASSPWGDRSGNTIYF
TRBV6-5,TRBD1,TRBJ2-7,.,TGTGCCAGCCCGGGGGACAGGGTGGGGGAGCAGTACTTC,CASPGDRVGEQYF
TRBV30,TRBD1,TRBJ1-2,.,TGTGCCTGGAGGGGGACAGGCGACTACTATGGCTACACCTTC,CAWRGTGDYYGYTF
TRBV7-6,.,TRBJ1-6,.,TGTGCCAGCAGCTTAGGGGCAGGGGCTAATTCACCCCTCCACTTT,CASSLGAGANSPLHF
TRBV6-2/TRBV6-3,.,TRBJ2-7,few,TGTGCCAGCAGTTACTTAGCGGCTGCCTCCTACGAGCAGTACTTC,CASSYLAAASYEQYF
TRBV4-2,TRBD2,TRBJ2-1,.,TGTGCCAGCAGCCAAGATCGAAGCGGGGGGGCCGGCAATGAGCAGTTCTTC,CASSQDRSGGAGNEQFF
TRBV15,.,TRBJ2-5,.,TGTGCCACCAGCAGAGTAGGGAGCCAAGAGACCCAGTACTTC,CATSRVGSQETQYF
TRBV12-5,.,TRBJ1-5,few,TGTGCTAGTGGTTTGGGGCCGAGGAGTCAGCCCCAGCATTTT,CASGLGPRSQPQHF
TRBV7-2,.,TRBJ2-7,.,TGTGCCAGCAGCTTACAGGGGTGGTTCTACTACGAGCAGTACTTC,CASSLQGWFYYEQYF
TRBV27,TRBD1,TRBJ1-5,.,TGTGCCAGCAGTTTAATGATGAGGACAGGGCACAATCAGCCCCAGCATTTT,CASSLMMRTGHNQPQHF
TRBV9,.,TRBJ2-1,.,TGTGCCAGCAGCGAACAAAGGGGCTCCTACAATGAGCAGTTCTTC,CASSEQRGSYNEQFF
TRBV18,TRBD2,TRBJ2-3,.,TGTGCCAGCTCACCACTCGGGACTAGCGGGAGGGCCGGGGGCACAGATACGCAGTATTTT,CASSPLGTSGRAGGTDTQYF